The 25 T cell receptor beta chains given below trace back to one sample, sequenced in a study of T cell responses to AZD1222 COVID-19 vaccine. TCRdb keeps only in-frame clones here, not all; method: immunoSEQ multiplex PCR. The table shows about 110,000 clones, with over 75% occurring only once. The sequences come from peripheral blood, collected 28 days after the second AZD1222 dose. The origin of the receptors is an adult who received the AZD1222 COVID-19 vaccine.

The chain employs TRBV5-1 and TRBJ2-1, with a possible D match to TRBD2 (5 bases). The V gene's germline CDR1 is SGHRS and CDR2 YFSETQ. Trimming stripped 4 bases from V and 3 bases from J, with 11 bases between. This CDR3 contains 14 residues. In DNA form, the CDR3 reads TGCGCCAGCAGCCCGGGATTATACTACAATGAGCAGTTCTTC. This encodes CASSPGLYYNEQFF.

J is TRBJ1-2 and V is TRBV5-4; no clear D gene. Between the trimmed V and J ends, which lost 0 bases and 4 bases, there was a span of 13 bases. Germline V gene sequence: CDR1 SGHNT, CDR2 YYREEE (reference sequence). CDR3 length: 15 residues. The CDR3 sequence: CASSLGSLTGYGYTF. CDR3 in DNA: TGTGCCAGCAGCTTGGGGTCTTTGACTGGCTATGGCTACACCTTC. The full variable domain, its missing parts supplied by reference TRBV5-4 and TRBJ1-2, is ETGVTQSPTHLIKTRGQQVTLRCSSQSGHNTVSWYQQALGQGPQFIFQYYREEENGRGNFPPRFSGLQFPNYSSELNVNALELDDSALYLCASSLGSLTGYGYTFGSGTRLTVV.

This chain links TRBV11-3 with TRBJ2-1; 7 bases map to TRBD2. Germline loops: CDR1 SGHNT, CDR2 YENEEA. V trimming: 1 base; J trimming: 2 bases; junction bases outside the gene matches: 5. This CDR3 is 16 amino acids long. Here the CDR3 DNA reads TGTGCCAGCAGCTTAGCGTCTAGCGGACCCTACAATGAGCAGTTCTTC. Its protein product is CASSLASSGPYNEQFF.

In this sample, this clone turned up a few times. The CDR3 region is CASSQEGAGTEAFF. The CDR3 coding sequence is TGTGCCAGCAGCCAAGAGGGGGCGGGCACTGAAGCTTTCTTT. V usage is TRBV4-2 and J usage is TRBJ1-1, with a tentative D call TRBD1 (6 bases). CDR1 and CDR2 from the germline V gene are LGHNA and YNFKEQ. The CDR3 is 14 amino acids. Trimming cost V 0 bases and J 4 bases, with 9 bases left between them.

The chain carries TRBV29-1 and TRBJ1-2; 7 bases fit TRBD1. The CDR3 is 14 amino acids. With 3 bases clipped from V and 4 bases from J, the junction kept 8 bases outside the gene matches. The germline V gene encodes CDR1 SQVTM and CDR2 ANQGSEA. The chain's CDR3 is CSVEESGTAYGYTF. CDR3 bases: TGCAGCGTTGAGGAGAGCGGGACAGCCTATGGCTACACCTTC.

The gene calls are TRBV28 and TRBJ2-4, with 9 bases fitting TRBD2. This CDR3 has 18 residues. The V gene's germline CDR1 is MDHEN and CDR2 SYDVKM. V lost 2 bases to trimming and J lost 4 bases; unmatched junction nucleotides: 12. The CDR3 bases are TGTGCCAGCAGTTTAACCCATAGAATTAGCGGGAGAAAAAACATTCAGTACTTC. Protein product: CASSLTHRISGRKNIQYF.

V and J are TRBV28 and TRBJ1-4, with 8 bases identical to TRBD1. Trimming at V came to 1 base and at J to 7 bases, leaving 5 bases not matched to a gene. This CDR3 has 15 amino acids. Per the germline V gene, CDR1 is MDHEN and CDR2 is SYDVKM. The DNA of the CDR3 is TGTGCCAGCAGTTTATTAGGGACAGGCTTTGAAAAACTGTTTTTT. Translating it yields CASSLLGTGFEKLFF.

The genes are TRBV4-3 and TRBJ2-1, with D tentatively TRBD2 (5 bases). The CDR3 spans 18 residues. The V and J ends lost 0 bases and 0 bases respectively, with 15 bases between them. Germline-derived CDR1 and CDR2 are LGHNA and YSLEER. CDR3 DNA: TGCGCCAGCAGCCAAGATGTTTTCGGGATCGTCTCCTACAATGAGCAGTTCTTC. Its translation: CASSQDVFGIVSYNEQFF.

V and J are TRBV28 and TRBJ2-7; TRBD1 matches at 7 bases. Germline V lookup: CDR1 MDHEN, CDR2 SYDVKM. CDR3 length: 13 residues. V lost 3 bases, J lost 3 bases, and 2 bases stayed unmatched. The CDR3 DNA is TGTGCCAGCAGTTTTAGGGGGCACTACGAGCAGTACTTC. Its protein is CASSFRGHYEQYF.

The chain combines TRBV7-2 with TRBJ2-3, with 10 nucleotides matching TRBD2. From germline, CDR1 is SGHTA and CDR2 FQGNSA. The CDR3 consists of 16 residues. The V and J ends lost 3 bases and 3 bases, in that order; junction bases with no gene match: 6. The CDR3 region has the DNA TGTGCCAGCAGCTTGGGGAGCGGGAGGGTGACAGATACGCAGTATTTT. Encoded protein: CASSLGSGRVTDTQYF.

This clone was picked up one time. The chain couples TRBV6-2 or TRBV6-3 to TRBJ2-7; 8 positions agree with TRBD2. The CDR3 contains 15 residues. The V gene end was trimmed by 5 bases and the J gene end by 1 base; junction bases not matched to a gene: 7. Germline lookup yields CDR1 MNHEY and CDR2 SVGEGT. The DNA for the CDR3 is TGTGCCAGCAGTCAAAGCGGGAGTGTGTCCTACGAGCAGTACTTC. It codes for CASSQSGSVSYEQYF.

The rearrangement links TRBV19 to TRBJ2-5; D might be TRBD1 or TRBD2, each matching 5 bases. The germline gives CDR1 LNHDA, CDR2 SQIVND (reference sequence). The ends were cut back, 1 base at V and 1 base at J, with 7 bases in the middle. The CDR3 runs 14 residues. CDR3 coding DNA: TGTGCCAGTAGTATAGTTGGGACCCAAGAGACCCAGTACTTC. It codes for CASSIVGTQETQYF.

The gene calls are TRBV7-9 and TRBJ2-7; 8 bases line up with TRBD1. The CDR3 is 17 amino acids. Germline trimming cut 2 bases from V and 3 bases from J; bases unmatched to any gene: 12. CDR1 and CDR2 (germline): SEHNR, FQNEAQ (reference sequence). DNA of the CDR3: TGTGCCAGCAGCTTACTCGACAGGGGATTGCGCTTCTACGAGCAGTACTTC. This sequence encodes CASSLLDRGLRFYEQYF.

This chain joins TRBV30 and TRBJ2-5; tentative D call: TRBD1 (6 bases). The CDR3 consists of 11 residues. Looked up from germline, CDR1 is GTSNPN and CDR2 is SVGIG (reference sequence). Trimming left V 6 bases short and J 7 bases short, with 12 bases between. CDR3 coding DNA: TGTGCCTGCAAAAACAGGGCGACCCAGTACTTC. Translated, it gives CACKNRATQYF.

J is TRBJ2-1 and V is TRBV27; TRBD2 agrees at 14 bases. Germline CDR1 and CDR2: MNHEY and SMNVEV (reference sequence). J lost 0 bases, V lost 2 bases, and 6 bases had no gene match. The CDR3 totals 19 residues. DNA of the CDR3: TGTGCCAGCAGTTTAGAATGGACTAGCGGGAGGAGCTCCTACAATGAGCAGTTCTTC. It is translated as CASSLEWTSGRSSYNEQFF.

The chain employs TRBV27 and TRBJ1-5; D call uncertain. The CDR3 consists of 13 residues. Trimming pared 3 bases from V and 6 bases from J, leaving 9 bases between. Germline CDR1 reads MNHEY; CDR2 reads SMNVEV (reference sequence). CDR3 coding DNA: TGTGCCAGCAGTTTCAAGTTAGGTCAGCCCCAGCATTTT. Translating it yields CASSFKLGQPQHF.

V and J are TRBV29-1 and TRBJ2-3; D remains unclear. The CDR3 is 13 amino acids. The germline CDR1 and CDR2 sequences are SQVTM and ANQGSEA. The V gene lost 4 bases and the J gene lost 0 bases, with 8 bases spanning the gap. The CDR3 is CSVGAGSTDTQYF. In DNA form, the CDR3 reads TGCAGCGTTGGGGCCGGGAGCACAGATACGCAGTATTTT.

Written as DNA, the CDR3 is TGTGCCAGCAGTCCCGGGACAGAGAATTATGGCTACACCTTC. Residues: CASSPGTENYGYTF. This sequence joins TRBV6-2 or TRBV6-3 and TRBJ1-2; 7 bases fit TRBD1. The junction had 8 bases not matched to a gene; V was cut back by 5 bases and J by 5 bases. The CDR3 extends over 14 amino acids. Germline V gene data show CDR1 as MNHEY and CDR2 as SVGEGT.

This rearrangement joins TRBV9 to TRBJ2-1, with 10 positions matching TRBD1. The ends lost 2 bases at V and 7 bases at J; junction bases unmatched: 6. The germline V gene has CDR1 SGDLS and CDR2 YYNGEE. The CDR3 contains 15 residues. The CDR3 DNA is TGTGCCAGCAGCGTGGGACAGGGGAATGAGAATGAGCAGTTCTTC. It codes for CASSVGQGNENEQFF.

The J gene is TRBJ1-5, the V gene TRBV6-5, with 8 bases that match TRBD1. Germline assignment: CDR1 MNHEY and CDR2 SVGAGI. The CDR3 runs to 11 residues. J was trimmed by 9 bases and V by 8 bases; bases with no gene match: 3. The CDR3 DNA sequence: TGTGCCAGCGGGACAGGAAGGCCCCAGCATTTT. Protein product: CASGTGRPQHF.

This clone has only a few counts. This chain joins TRBV4-2 and TRBJ1-1; D is undetermined. Between the trimmed V and J ends, which lost 2 bases and 4 bases, there was a span of 14 bases. In germline, CDR1 is LGHNA, CDR2 YNFKEQ. This CDR3 has 15 amino acids. The DNA of the CDR3 is TGTGCCAGCAGCCAACCGGAGGGCAGTCCCACTGAAGCTTTCTTT. It specifies CASSQPEGSPTEAFF.

This sequence joins TRBV19 and TRBJ1-6; D is undetermined. CDR1 and CDR2 from the germline V gene are LNHDA and SQIVND (reference sequence). Trimming pared 6 bases from V and 9 bases from J, leaving 15 bases between. The CDR3 extends over 14 amino acids. The chain's CDR3 is CASRLRATSSPLHF. In DNA form, the CDR3 reads TGTGCCAGTAGGCTCCGGGCCACTAGTTCACCCCTCCACTTT.

The chain is built from TRBV10-2 and TRBJ1-1, with a weak D call TRBD1 (5 bases). This CDR3 has 13 residues. V was clipped by 4 bases and J by 1 base, with 7 bases between them. The germline V gene has CDR1 WSHSY and CDR2 SAAADI. The CDR3 nucleotides are TGCGCCAGCAGTGGACAGCCGAACACTGAAGCTTTCTTT. It is translated as CASSGQPNTEAFF.

The genes are TRBV12-3 or TRBV12-4 and TRBJ1-2; 8 bases match TRBD1. This CDR3 has 13 residues. Trimming took 3 bases from V and 8 from J; bases not matched to a gene: 5. CDR3 region: CASSFTDRDGYTF. CDR3 nucleotides: TGTGCCAGCAGTTTTACGGACAGGGACGGCTACACCTTC.

The chain combines TRBV5-1 with TRBJ1-4, with D hard to call. The CDR3 is 15 residues long. V lost 2 bases and J lost 1, with 9 bases in between. CDR1 is SGHRS and CDR2 is YFSETQ in the germline V gene. CDR3 region: CASSFGERTNEKLFF. CDR3 nucleotide sequence: TGCGCCAGCAGCTTCGGGGAGAGAACTAATGAAAAACTGTTTTTT.